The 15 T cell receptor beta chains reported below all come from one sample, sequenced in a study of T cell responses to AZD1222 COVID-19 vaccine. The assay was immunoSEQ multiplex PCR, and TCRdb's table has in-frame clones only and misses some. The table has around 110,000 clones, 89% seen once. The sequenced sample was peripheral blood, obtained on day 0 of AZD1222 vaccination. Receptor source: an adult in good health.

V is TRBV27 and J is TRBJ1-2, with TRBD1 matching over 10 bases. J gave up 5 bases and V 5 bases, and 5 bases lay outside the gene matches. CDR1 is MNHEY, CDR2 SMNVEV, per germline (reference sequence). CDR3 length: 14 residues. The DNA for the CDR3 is TGTGCCAGCAGTATCGGGACAGGGGCTTATGGCTACACCTTC. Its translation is CASSIGTGAYGYTF.

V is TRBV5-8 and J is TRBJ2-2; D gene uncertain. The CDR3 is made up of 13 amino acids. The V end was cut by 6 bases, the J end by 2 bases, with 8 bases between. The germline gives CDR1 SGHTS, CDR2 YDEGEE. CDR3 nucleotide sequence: TGTGCCAGCACCGGCCAAAACACCGGGGAGCTGTTTTTT. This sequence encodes CASTGQNTGELFF.

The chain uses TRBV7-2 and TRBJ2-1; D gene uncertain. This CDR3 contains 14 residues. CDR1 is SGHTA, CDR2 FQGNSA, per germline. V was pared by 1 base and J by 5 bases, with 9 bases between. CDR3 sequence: CASSLGRLDNEQFF. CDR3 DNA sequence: TGTGCCAGCAGCTTAGGGCGATTGGACAATGAGCAGTTCTTC.

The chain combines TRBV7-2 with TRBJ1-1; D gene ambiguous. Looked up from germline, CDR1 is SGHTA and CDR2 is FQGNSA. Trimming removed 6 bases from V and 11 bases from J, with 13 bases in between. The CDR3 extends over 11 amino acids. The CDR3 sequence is CASRDEGWAFF. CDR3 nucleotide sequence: TGTGCCAGCAGGGACGAGGGTTGGGCTTTCTTT.

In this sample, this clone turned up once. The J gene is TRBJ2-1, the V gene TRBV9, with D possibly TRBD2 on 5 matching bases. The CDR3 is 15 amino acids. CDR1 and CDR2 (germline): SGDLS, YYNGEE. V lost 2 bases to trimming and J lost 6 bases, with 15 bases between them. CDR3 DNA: TGTGCCAGCAGCGTCTCCGCGGGCGGACTCAATGAGCAGTTCTTC. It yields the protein CASSVSAGGLNEQFF. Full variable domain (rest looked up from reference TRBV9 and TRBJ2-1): DSGVTQTPKHLITATGQRVTLRCSPRSGDLSVYWYQQSLDQGLQFLIQYYNGEERAKGNILERFSAQQFPDLHSELNLSSLELGDSALYFCASSVSAGGLNEQFFGPGTRLTVL.

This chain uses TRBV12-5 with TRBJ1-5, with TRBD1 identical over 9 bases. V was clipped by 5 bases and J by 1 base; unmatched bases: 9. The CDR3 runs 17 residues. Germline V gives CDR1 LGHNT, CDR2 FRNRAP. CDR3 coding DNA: TGTGCTAGTGGTAAACGAGGACAGGGGACGAGCAATCAGCCCCAGCATTTT. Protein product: CASGKRGQGTSNQPQHF.

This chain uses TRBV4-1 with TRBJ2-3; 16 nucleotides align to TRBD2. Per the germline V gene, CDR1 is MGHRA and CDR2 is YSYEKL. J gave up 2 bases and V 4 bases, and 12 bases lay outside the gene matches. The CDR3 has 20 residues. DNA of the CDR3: TGCGCCAGCAGCCGCGGAACCGGGACTAGCGGGAGGGCCGCCACAGATACGCAGTATTTT. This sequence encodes CASSRGTGTSGRAATDTQYF.

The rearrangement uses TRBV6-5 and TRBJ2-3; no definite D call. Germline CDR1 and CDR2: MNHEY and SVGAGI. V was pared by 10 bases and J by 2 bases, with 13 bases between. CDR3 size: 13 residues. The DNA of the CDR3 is TGTGCCACCACTCAGACCCCCACAGATACGCAGTATTTT. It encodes CATTQTPTDTQYF.

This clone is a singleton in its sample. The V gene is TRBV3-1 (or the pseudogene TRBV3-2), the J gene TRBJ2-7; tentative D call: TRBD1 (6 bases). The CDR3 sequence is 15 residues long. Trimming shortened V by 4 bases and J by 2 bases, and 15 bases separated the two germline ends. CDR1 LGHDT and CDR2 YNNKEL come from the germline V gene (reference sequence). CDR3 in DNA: TGTGCCAGCAGCCCAGGGGTAGCAGGGACCTACGAGCAGTACTTC. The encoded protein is CASSPGVAGTYEQYF.

CDR3 DNA sequence: TGCAGCGTCTGGACAGGTTTAGCCTACGAGCAGTACTTC. Residues: CSVWTGLAYEQYF. The V call is TRBV29-1, the J call TRBJ2-7; 7 nucleotides align to TRBD1. The CDR3 totals 13 residues. The germline V gene encodes CDR1 SQVTM and CDR2 ANQGSEA. V dropped 6 bases and J dropped 2; count of bases not matched to a gene: 7.

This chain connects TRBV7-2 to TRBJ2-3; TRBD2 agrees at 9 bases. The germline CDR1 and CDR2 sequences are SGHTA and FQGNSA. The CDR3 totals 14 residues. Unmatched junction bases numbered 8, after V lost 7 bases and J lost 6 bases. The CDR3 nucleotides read TGTGCCAGCATGAGTAGCGGGGGCTATGATACGCAGTATTTT. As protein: CASMSSGGYDTQYF.

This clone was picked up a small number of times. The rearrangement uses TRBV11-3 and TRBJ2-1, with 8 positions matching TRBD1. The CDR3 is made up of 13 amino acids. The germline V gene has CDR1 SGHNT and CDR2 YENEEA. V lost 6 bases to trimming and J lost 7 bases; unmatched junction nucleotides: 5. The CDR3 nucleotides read TGTGCCAGCAGAAGACAGGGGTGGAATGAGCAGTTCTTC. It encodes CASRRQGWNEQFF.

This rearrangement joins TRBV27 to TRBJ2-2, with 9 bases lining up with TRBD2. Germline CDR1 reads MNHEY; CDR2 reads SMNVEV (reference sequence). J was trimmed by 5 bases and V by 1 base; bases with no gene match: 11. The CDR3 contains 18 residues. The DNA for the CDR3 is TGTGCCAGCAGTTTATTTTCGGCGGGAGGGCCTTCTACCGGGGAGCTGTTTTTT. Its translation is CASSLFSAGGPSTGELFF.

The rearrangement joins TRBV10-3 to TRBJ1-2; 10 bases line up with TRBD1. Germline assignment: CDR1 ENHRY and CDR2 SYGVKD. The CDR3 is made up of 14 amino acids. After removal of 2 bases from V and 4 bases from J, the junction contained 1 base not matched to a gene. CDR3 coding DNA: TGTGCCATCAGTGAGGGACAGGGGGGCTATGGCTACACCTTC. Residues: CAISEGQGGYGYTF.

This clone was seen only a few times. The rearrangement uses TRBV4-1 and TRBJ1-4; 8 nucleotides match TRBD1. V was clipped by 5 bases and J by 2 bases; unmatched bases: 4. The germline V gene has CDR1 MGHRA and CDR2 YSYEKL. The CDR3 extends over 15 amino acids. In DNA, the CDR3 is TGCGCCAGCAGCGTTCAGGGGGCCACTAATGAAAAACTGTTTTTT. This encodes CASSVQGATNEKLFF.